This T cell receptor beta chain was sequenced in a study of OX40 agonist ivuxolimab in advanced cancers. Turning to the study itself: The dose-escalation cohort had hepatocellular carcinoma, melanoma, renal cell or head and neck cancer. Study observations and caveats: Compared with CD4+, CD8+ T cells on average had more expanded clones.

Here immunoSEQ multiplex PCR was the method, and the copy in TCRdb shows in-frame clones only, minus some. Of some 130,000 clones in the sample, about nine tenths were seen once. Turning to this clone: Its cognate antigen is unknown.

The length of the CDR3 is 14 residues. Germline CDR1 is GTSNPN and CDR2 is SVGIG (reference sequence). Here the sequenced sample was CD4+ or CD8+ T cells sorted from blood, taken in a trial of the OX40 agonist ivuxolimab. The TCR was taken from an adult with an advanced solid tumor such as melanoma, head and neck, liver or kidney cancer. The rearrangement links TRBV30 to TRBJ2-5; TRBD1 matches at 9 bases. Near its end, the DNA agrees better with TRBJ2-7, so the J call may be wrong. The CDR3 nucleotides are TGTGCCTTGGGACAGGGTTTTTTCTCCTACGAGCAGTACTTC. The encoded protein is CALGQGFFSYEQYF.